This passage covers 11 T cell receptor beta chains from one sample sequenced in a study of T cell repertoires in cytomegalovirus infection. Using its own MiXCR run on the reads, TCRdb lists one record per CDR3 protein. The table shows approximately 1,000,000 distinct CDR3 sequences, with around 29% occurring only once. The antigens these receptors bind are not known. Sequences were derived from cultured CD8+ T cells from PBMCs, sampled from culture after CMV antigen stimulation. Receptors were obtained from a human donor in good health (CMV status not recorded). Some clones in this sample may be carry-over from other donors' samples.

The V gene is TRBV10-3, the J gene TRBJ2-1, with D unresolved. The germline gives CDR1 ENHRY, CDR2 SYGVKD. V lost 7 bases and J 2 bases, leaving 9 bases between the germline ends. The length of the CDR3 is 13 residues. CDR3 coding DNA: TGTGCCATCATGGGCGGACCCTACAATGAGCAGTTCTTC. Encoded protein: CAIMGGPYNEQFF.

In its sample, this clonotype was seen once. A much larger clone lies a single base off, so this may be a read error. This chain's CDR3 is CASSPTKTGPESFF. CDR3 DNA sequence: TGTGCCAGCAGCCCAACGAAGACAGGGCCTGAATCTTTCTTT. The V call is TRBV14, the J call TRBJ1-1; 7 nucleotides line up with TRBD1. CDR1 and CDR2 from the germline V gene are SGHDN and FVKESK. This CDR3 region has 14 residues.

The J gene is TRBJ1-1, the V gene TRBV28; the D gene is possibly TRBD1 (5 bases). This CDR3 contains 15 residues. Trimming left V 3 bases short and J 4 bases short, with 15 bases between. Germline CDR1 MDHEN, CDR2 SYDVKM. CDR3 sequence reads: CASSLDSIGATEAFF. CDR3 DNA sequence: TGTGCCAGCAGTTTGGATTCCATAGGGGCCACTGAAGCTTTCTTT.

This clonotype was found a few times. The chain employs TRBV12-3 or TRBV12-4 and TRBJ1-1; TRBD1 might be the D (5 bases). Trimming stripped 4 bases from V and 11 bases from J, with 11 bases between. This CDR3 has 11 residues. The CDR3 region has the DNA TGTGCCAGCAGTTACCTGGGGGAGGCTTTCTTT. Residues: CASSYLGEAFF.

This clonotype was seen a handful of times. The rearrangement uses TRBV12-5 and TRBJ1-5, with D hard to call. This CDR3 region has 16 residues. The V gene lost 7 bases and the J gene lost 5 bases, with 21 bases spanning the gap. Germline assignment: CDR1 LGHNT and CDR2 FRNRAP. CDR3 in amino acids: CASVGQEGYYDQPQHF. CDR3 sequence (DNA): TGTGCTAGTGTCGGCCAGGAGGGCTATTACGATCAGCCCCAGCATTTT. Full variable domain (outside the CDR3, taken from reference TRBV12-5 and TRBJ1-5): DARVTQTPRHKVTEMGQEVTMRCQPILGHNTVFWYRQTMMQGLELLAYFRNRAPLDDSGMPKDRFSAEMPDATLATLKIQPSEPRDSAVYFCASVGQEGYYDQPQHFGDGTRLSIL.

This clonotype was detected a few times. V and J are TRBV6-5 and TRBJ2-2; the D call may be TRBD1 or TRBD2 (7 bases each). Per the germline V gene, CDR1 is MNHEY and CDR2 is SVGAGI. Trimming left V 2 bases short and J 6 bases short, with 19 bases between. CDR3 length equals 17 residues. The CDR3 bases are TGTGCCAGCAGTTACCCCTCTCAGGGGGGGGCCTCCGGGGAGCTGTTTTTT. Translated, it gives CASSYPSQGGASGELFF.

The chain has TRBV27 and TRBJ2-7, with TRBD1 matching over 7 bases. Germline lookup yields CDR1 MNHEY and CDR2 SMNVEV (reference sequence). The CDR3 has 15 amino acids. The J segment lost 2 bases and the V segment lost 0 bases, leaving 4 bases of the junction unmatched. Here the CDR3 reads CASSLSYRGAYEQYF. CDR3 in DNA: TGTGCCAGCAGTTTATCTTACAGGGGCGCCTACGAGCAGTACTTC.

There are a few counts of this clonotype. The V call is TRBV2, the J call TRBJ2-1, with D possibly being TRBD1 or TRBD2 (5 bases each). This CDR3 comprises 12 residues. The V gene lost 3 bases and the J gene lost 9 bases, with 9 bases spanning the gap. Germline lookup yields CDR1 SNHLY and CDR2 FYNNEI. This CDR3 reads CASSDPGTEQFF. The DNA of the CDR3 is TGTGCCAGCAGTGACCCAGGGACTGAGCAGTTCTTC.

Many counts were recorded for this clonotype. The chain combines TRBV4-3 with TRBJ1-2; possible D gene TRBD1, 6 bases. Trimming took 0 bases from V and 0 from J, leaving 11 bases between them. The CDR3 totals 16 residues. CDR1 and CDR2 from the germline V gene are LGHNA and YSLEER. CDR3 region: CASSQDWTDANYGYTF. CDR3 DNA: TGCGCCAGCAGCCAAGATTGGACAGACGCTAACTATGGCTACACCTTC.

This clonotype was counted ten times or more. The V gene is TRBV27, the J gene TRBJ1-2; D not certain. Per the germline V gene, CDR1 is MNHEY and CDR2 is SMNVEV (reference sequence). The CDR3 runs 13 residues. V was trimmed by 2 bases and J by 0 bases, leaving 4 bases between them. CDR3 DNA: TGTGCCAGCAGTTTAGCGGCTAACTATGGCTACACCTTC. It encodes CASSLAANYGYTF.

The chain joins TRBV4-2 to TRBJ2-5; a weak D match, TRBD1 (6 bases). The CDR3 is made up of 15 amino acids. Germline loops: CDR1 LGHNA, CDR2 YNFKEQ. The germline V and J ends were trimmed by 3 bases and 4 bases, with 15 bases remaining between them. The DNA of the CDR3 is TGTGCCAGCAGCCAGGGGATGGGGGCTCGAGAGACCCAGTACTTC. Translation gives CASSQGMGARETQYF.